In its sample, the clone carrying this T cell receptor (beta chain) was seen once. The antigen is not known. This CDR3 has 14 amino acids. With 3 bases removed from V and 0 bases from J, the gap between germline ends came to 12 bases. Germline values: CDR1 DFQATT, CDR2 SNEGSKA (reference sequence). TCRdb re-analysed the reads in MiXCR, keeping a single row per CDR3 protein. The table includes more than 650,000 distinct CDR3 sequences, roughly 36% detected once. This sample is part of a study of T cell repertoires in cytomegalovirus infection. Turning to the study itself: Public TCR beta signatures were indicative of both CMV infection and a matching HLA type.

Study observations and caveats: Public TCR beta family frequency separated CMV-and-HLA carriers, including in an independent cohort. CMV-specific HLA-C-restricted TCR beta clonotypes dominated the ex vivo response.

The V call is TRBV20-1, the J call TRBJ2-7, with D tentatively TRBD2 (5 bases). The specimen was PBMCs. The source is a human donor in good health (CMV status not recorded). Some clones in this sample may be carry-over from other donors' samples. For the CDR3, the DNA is TGCAGTGCTAGCGGGAACACCCGCTCCTACGAGCAGTACTTC. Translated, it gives CSASGNTRSYEQYF.